This note documents a single TCR beta chain sequence. Its target is unknown. At one end, the junction sequence differs from germline, possibly due to a read error. Germline assignment: CDR1 SGHTA and CDR2 FQGNSA. The CDR3 loop spans 14 amino acids. The sample comes from a study of T cell repertoires in cytomegalovirus infection. Study background: Peptides in the study included HLA-C-restricted and HLA-B-restricted CMV epitopes.

TCRdb reprocessed the reads via MiXCR and lists one record per CDR3 protein. The table has roughly 990,000 distinct CDR3 sequences, approximately 31% seen once. This receptor was obtained from a human donor in good health (CMV status not recorded). Some clones in this sample may be carry-over from other donors' samples. This chain joins TRBV7-2 and TRBJ2-1; D gene unclear. The sample in question was cultured CD8+ T cells from PBMCs, obtained from culture after CMV antigen stimulation. The CDR3, as DNA: TGTGCCCGCAGCCGGACCGGAACCTACAATGAGCAGTTCTTC. Protein: CARSRTGTYNEQFF. The entire variable domain, with the rest obtained from reference TRBV7-2 and TRBJ2-1, is as follows: GAGVSQSPSNKVTEKGKDVELRCDPISGHTALYWYRQSLGQGLEFLIYFQGNSAPDKSGLPSDRFSAERTGGSVSTLTIQRTQQEDSAVYLCARSRTGTYNEQFFGPGTRLTVL.